These T cell receptor beta chains were read from a single sample in a study of blood T cell repertoires in COVID-19. The repertoire was sequenced with immunoSEQ multiplex PCR; TCRdb's copy has only in-frame clones and lacks some. The repertoire holds 290,000 or so clones, with roughly 92% as singletons. The sample comprised peripheral blood. Receptor source: a woman aged 25-40 years with COVID-19, enrolled during active disease. Each CDR3 is given with its conserved first and last residue. Each record gives: clone size, V gene, J gene, D gene, CDR3 protein, CDR3 DNA. D genes are given only for firm matches. Clone size, where shown, is once, few, many, or a class for clones that have expanded.

>once|TRBV18|TRBJ1-1|NA
CASSPQKGDTEAFF
TGTGCCAGCTCACCTCAGAAGGGGGACACTGAAGCTTTCTTT
>NA|TRBV7-9|TRBJ2-5|TRBD1
CASSSNRDREQETQYF
TGTGCCAGCAGCTCTAACCGGGACAGGGAGCAAGAGACCCAGTACTTC
>NA|TRBV19|TRBJ2-1|NA
CASSTQANEQFF
TGTGCCAGTAGTACCCAGGCCAATGAGCAGTTCTTC
>NA|TRBV5-1|TRBJ2-1|NA
CASSLPYNEQFF
TGCGCCAGCAGCTTGCCATACAATGAGCAGTTCTTC
>NA|TRBV7-9|TRBJ1-1|NA
CASSETANTEAFF
TGTGCCAGCAGCGAAACAGCGAACACTGAAGCTTTCTTT
>NA|TRBV18|TRBJ1-1|TRBD1
CASSPLEGTGGPEAFF
TGTGCCAGCTCACCTTTAGAAGGGACAGGGGGGCCTGAAGCTTTCTTT
>NA|TRBV7-6|TRBJ2-7|NA
CASSLAMSYEQYF
TGTGCCAGCAGCTTAGCTATGAGCTACGAGCAGTACTTC
>NA|TRBV29-1|TRBJ1-5|NA
CSVEGAGSNQPQHF
TGCAGCGTTGAGGGGGCAGGGTCCAATCAGCCCCAGCATTTT
>once|TRBV7-8|TRBJ1-1|TRBD1
CASSVRQGAGTEAFF
TGTGCCAGCAGCGTCCGACAGGGGGCTGGCACTGAAGCTTTCTTT
>few|TRBV19|TRBJ1-4|TRBD1
CASRGQYNEKLFF
TGTGCCAGTAGGGGACAGTATAATGAAAAACTGTTTTTT
>NA|TRBV18|TRBJ1-1|TRBD1
CASSPGQDTEAFF
TGTGCCAGCTCACCAGGACAGGACACTGAAGCTTTCTTT
>NA|TRBV6-5|TRBJ1-1|NA
CASSFDRANTEAFF
TGTGCCAGCAGTTTCGACAGAGCGAACACTGAAGCTTTCTTT
>few|TRBV21-1|TRBJ2-7|NA
CASSIGRDRGYEQYF
TGTGCCAGCAGCATCGGCCGGGACAGGGGGTACGAGCAGTACTTC
>NA|TRBV5-4|TRBJ2-3|TRBD2
CASSLIGGGSTDTQYF
TGTGCCAGCAGCTTGATTGGCGGGGGGAGCACAGATACGCAGTATTTT
>NA|TRBV16|TRBJ1-2|NA
CASSQSRAGNYGYTF
TGTGCCAGCAGCCAATCCAGGGCCGGGAACTATGGCTACACCTTC
>NA|TRBV11-2|TRBJ2-1|TRBD2
CASSVTGLAFNEQFF
TGTGCCAGCAGCGTCACGGGACTAGCGTTCAATGAGCAGTTCTTC
>NA|TRBV19|TRBJ1-1|TRBD1
CASSISAGQGNTEAFF
TGTGCCAGTAGTATAAGCGCCGGACAGGGGAACACTGAAGCTTTCTTT
>NA|TRBV29-1|TRBJ2-5|NA
CSLLPGSSRGETQYF
TGCAGCCTCCTCCCCGGGAGCTCTAGGGGAGAGACCCAGTACTTC
>NA|TRBV5-1|TRBJ2-7|TRBD2
CASSARLAGAYEQYF
TGCGCCAGCAGCGCACGACTAGCGGGAGCCTACGAGCAGTACTTC
>NA|TRBV28|TRBJ1-5|NA
CASSFQGRGGNQPQHF
TGTGCCAGCAGTTTTCAGGGGCGAGGAGGCAATCAGCCCCAGCATTTT
>few|TRBV28|TRBJ1-2|TRBD1
CASRLGQIYGYTF
TGTGCCAGCAGGCTGGGACAGATCTATGGCTACACCTTC
>NA|TRBV2|TRBJ2-3|NA
CAIYRTSTDTQYF
TGTGCCATCTACAGAACTAGCACAGATACGCAGTATTTT
>NA|TRBV19|TRBJ2-5|TRBD2
CASSISTGGVAEETQYF
TGTGCCAGTAGTATATCTACCGGGGGGGTAGCGGAAGAGACCCAGTACTTC
>NA|TRBV2|TRBJ2-2|NA
CASSEDSGKNTGELFF
TGTGCCAGCAGTGAAGACTCGGGGAAAAACACCGGGGAGCTGTTTTTT
>once|TRBV10-3|TRBJ1-5|TRBD1
CAISSTGGSQPQHF
TGTGCCATCAGTTCCACAGGGGGGAGCCAGCCCCAGCATTTT
>NA|TRBV5-1|TRBJ2-3|TRBD1
CASSWTGGPDTQYF
TGCGCCAGCAGCTGGACAGGGGGCCCAGATACGCAGTATTTT
>NA|TRBV30|TRBJ2-1|TRBD1
CAWSPRGREYNEQFF
TGTGCCTGGAGTCCCAGGGGGAGAGAGTACAATGAGCAGTTCTTC
>NA|TRBV9|TRBJ2-1|NA
CASSSSGGNEQFF
TGTGCCAGCAGCTCCTCCGGTGGCAATGAGCAGTTCTTC
>NA|TRBV20-1|TRBJ2-1|NA
CSARAYNEQFF
TGCAGTGCTAGAGCGTACAATGAGCAGTTCTTC
>once|TRBV14|TRBJ1-1|NA
CASSQDRNTEAFF
TGTGCCAGCAGCCAAGACAGAAACACTGAAGCTTTCTTT
>NA|TRBV11-2|TRBJ1-1|NA
CASSLVSGVEAFF
TGTGCCAGCAGCTTAGTTTCGGGGGTTGAAGCTTTCTTT
>large|TRBV10-2|TRBJ1-6|TRBD1
CASSESTDRASPLHF
TGCGCCAGCAGTGAGTCGACTGACAGGGCTTCACCCCTCCACTTT
>NA|TRBV29-1|TRBJ1-1|NA
CSVSTDTEAFF
TGCAGCGTTTCGACAGACACTGAAGCTTTCTTT
>NA|TRBV5-6|TRBJ1-5|TRBD1
CASSWGTGGNQPQHF
TGTGCCAGCAGCTGGGGGACAGGGGGCAATCAGCCCCAGCATTTT
>NA|TRBV5-1|TRBJ2-3|TRBD2
CASSYSQSSGSTDTQYF
TGCGCCAGCAGCTATTCGCAGAGTAGCGGGAGCACAGATACGCAGTATTTT
>NA|TRBV19|TRBJ2-3|NA
CASSAAFRGTRDTQYF
TGTGCCAGTAGTGCGGCCTTTAGAGGGACAAGAGATACGCAGTATTTT
>NA|TRBV19|TRBJ1-1|TRBD1
CASSIWDRGNTEAFF
TGTGCCAGTAGTATATGGGACAGGGGGAACACTGAAGCTTTCTTT
>NA|TRBV19|TRBJ2-1|TRBD2
CASKASGVNEQFF
TGTGCCAGTAAGGCTAGCGGGGTCAATGAGCAGTTCTTC
>NA|TRBV19|TRBJ1-5|TRBD1
CASSITGTGGYQPQHF
TGTGCCAGTAGTATAACCGGGACAGGGGGCTATCAGCCCCAGCATTTT
>many|TRBV5-1|TRBJ1-3|TRBD1
CASSLGTVSSGNTIYF
TGCGCCAGCAGCCTAGGGACAGTATCCTCTGGAAACACCATATATTTT
>NA|TRBV15|TRBJ2-3|TRBD2
CATSAWGPDGLAGGGDTQYF
TGTGCCACCAGCGCTTGGGGGCCAGATGGACTAGCGGGAGGTGGAGATACGCAGTATTTT
>NA|TRBV13|TRBJ1-2|NA
CASSLAATVIYGYTF
TGTGCCAGCAGCTTAGCGGCCACAGTGATCTATGGCTACACCTTC
>NA|TRBV6-2/TRBV6-3|TRBJ2-7|TRBD1
CASSYASGTGNLPYEQYF
TGTGCCAGCAGTTACGCCTCCGGGACAGGGAACCTTCCCTACGAGCAGTACTTC
>NA|TRBV18|TRBJ2-1|TRBD1
CASSPVTGGGTQGNEQFF
TGTGCCAGCTCACCAGTGACAGGGGGCGGTACCCAGGGGAATGAGCAGTTCTTC
>NA|TRBV27|TRBJ2-7|TRBD1
CASSWDRKYEQYF
TGTGCCAGCAGTTGGGACAGGAAGTACGAGCAGTACTTC
>NA|TRBV15|TRBJ1-5|NA
CATSRDFSEHQPQHF
TGTGCCACCAGCAGAGATTTCTCGGAGCATCAGCCCCAGCATTTT
>NA|TRBV18|TRBJ2-3|TRBD2
CASSTLAGGTTDTQYF
TGTGCCAGCTCAACGTTAGCGGGAGGCACCACAGATACGCAGTATTTT
>NA|TRBV18|TRBJ2-3|TRBD2
CASSPGTSGRRDTQYF
TGTGCCAGCTCACCGGGGACTAGCGGGAGAAGAGATACGCAGTATTTT